This T cell receptor (beta chain) stems from a study of blood T cell repertoires in COVID-19. Overall study: Nucleic acid was either cDNA or gDNA, and it came from T cells, B-cell-depleted T cells, or PBMCs.

Generated by immunoSEQ multiplex PCR, the TCRdb table keeps only in-frame clones and is missing some. Of tens of thousands of clones listed, 89% are singletons. From germline, CDR1 is LGHNA and CDR2 YSLEER. Trimming took off 0 bases at V and 9 bases at J, with 18 bases between the two ends. This CDR3 spans 15 amino acids. The TCR was taken from a man between 45 and 60 years old with COVID-19, enrolled during active disease. Sequences were obtained from peripheral blood. The chain is built from TRBV4-3 and TRBJ2-7; D is possibly TRBD1 (5 bases). CDR3 region: CASSQEQAPLRWQYF. As DNA, the CDR3 is TGCGCCAGCAGCCAAGAACAGGCTCCACTGAGGTGGCAGTACTTC.